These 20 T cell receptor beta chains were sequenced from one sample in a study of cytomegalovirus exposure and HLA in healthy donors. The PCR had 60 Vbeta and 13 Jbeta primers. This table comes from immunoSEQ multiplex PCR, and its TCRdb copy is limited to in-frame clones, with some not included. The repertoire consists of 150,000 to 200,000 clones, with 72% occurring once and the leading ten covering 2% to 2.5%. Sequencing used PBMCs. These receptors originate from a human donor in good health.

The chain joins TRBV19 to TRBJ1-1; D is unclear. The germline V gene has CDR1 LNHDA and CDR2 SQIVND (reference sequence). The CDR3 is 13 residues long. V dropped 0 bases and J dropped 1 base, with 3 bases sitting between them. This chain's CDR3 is CASSIDGNTEAFF. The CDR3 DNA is TGTGCCAGTAGTATAGACGGGAACACTGAAGCTTTCTTT.

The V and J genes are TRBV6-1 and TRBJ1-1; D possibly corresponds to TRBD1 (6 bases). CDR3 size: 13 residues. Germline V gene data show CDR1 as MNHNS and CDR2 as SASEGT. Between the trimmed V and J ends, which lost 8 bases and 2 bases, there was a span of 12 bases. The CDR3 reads CASHRVQNTEAFF. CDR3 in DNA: TGTGCCAGCCACAGGGTCCAAAACACTGAAGCTTTCTTT.

The CDR3 nucleotides are TGTGCCACCAGCAGAGTCCCCCTCGGCTACACCTTC. Translated: CATSRVPLGYTF. The rearrangement links TRBV15 to TRBJ1-2; D is uncertain. CDR1 is LNHNV, CDR2 YYDKDF, per germline (reference sequence). Trimming removed 1 base from V and 8 bases from J, with 8 bases in between. The CDR3 totals 12 residues.

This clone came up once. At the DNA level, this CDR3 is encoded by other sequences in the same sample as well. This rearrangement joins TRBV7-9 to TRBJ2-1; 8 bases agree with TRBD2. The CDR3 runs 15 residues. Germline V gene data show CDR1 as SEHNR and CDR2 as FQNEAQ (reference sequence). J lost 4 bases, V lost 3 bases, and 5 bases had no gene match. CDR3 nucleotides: TGTGCCAGCAGCTTCCTGGGCGGGGGGTACAATGAGCAGTTCTTC. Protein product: CASSFLGGGYNEQFF.

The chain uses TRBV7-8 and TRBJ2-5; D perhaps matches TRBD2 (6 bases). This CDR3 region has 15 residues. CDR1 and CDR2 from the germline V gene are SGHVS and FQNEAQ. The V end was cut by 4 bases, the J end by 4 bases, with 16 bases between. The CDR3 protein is CASSSIIAEAETQYF. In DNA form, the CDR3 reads TGTGCCAGCAGCTCCATAATAGCGGAAGCAGAGACCCAGTACTTC.

CDR3 residues: CASSPSASGYGYTF. The CDR3 coding sequence is TGTGCCAGCTCACCCTCAGCCTCGGGGTATGGCTACACCTTC. This chain joins TRBV18 and TRBJ1-2; D call uncertain. The ends were cut back, 3 bases at V and 5 bases at J, with 13 bases in the middle. Germline V gene sequence: CDR1 KGHSH, CDR2 LQKENI. This CDR3 comprises 14 residues.

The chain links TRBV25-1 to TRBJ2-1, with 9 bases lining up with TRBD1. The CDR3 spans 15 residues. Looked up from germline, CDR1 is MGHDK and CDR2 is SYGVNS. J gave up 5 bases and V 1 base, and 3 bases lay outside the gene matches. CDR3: CASSELDRGHNEQFF. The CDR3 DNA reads TGTGCCAGCAGTGAATTGGACAGGGGCCACAATGAGCAGTTCTTC.

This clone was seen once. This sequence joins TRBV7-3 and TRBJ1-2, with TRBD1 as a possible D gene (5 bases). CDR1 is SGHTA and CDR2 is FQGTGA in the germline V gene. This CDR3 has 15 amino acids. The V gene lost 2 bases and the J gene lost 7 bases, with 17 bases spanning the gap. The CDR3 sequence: CASSLSGSGRSGYTF. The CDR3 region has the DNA TGTGCCAGCAGCTTATCGGGGTCAGGGAGGAGTGGCTACACCTTC.

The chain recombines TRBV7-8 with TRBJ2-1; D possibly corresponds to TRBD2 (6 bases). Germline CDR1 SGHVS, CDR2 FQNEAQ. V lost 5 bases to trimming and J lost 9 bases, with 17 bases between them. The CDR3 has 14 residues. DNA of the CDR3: TGTGCCAGCAGCATGGGACTTAGTCATCCTGAGCAGTTCTTC. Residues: CASSMGLSHPEQFF.

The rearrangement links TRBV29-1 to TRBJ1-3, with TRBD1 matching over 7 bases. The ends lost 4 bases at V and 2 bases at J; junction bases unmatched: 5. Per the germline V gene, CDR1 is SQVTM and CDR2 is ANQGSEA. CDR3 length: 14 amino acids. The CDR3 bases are TGCAGCGTTGGAGAGGGGGCGGCTGGAAACACCATATATTTT. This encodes CSVGEGAAGNTIYF.

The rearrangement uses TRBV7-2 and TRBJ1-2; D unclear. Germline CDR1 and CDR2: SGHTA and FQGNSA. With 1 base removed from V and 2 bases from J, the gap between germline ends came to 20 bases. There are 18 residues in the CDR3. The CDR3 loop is CASSLDVGSGLKNYGYTF. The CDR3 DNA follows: TGTGCCAGCAGCTTAGATGTTGGTTCAGGCCTCAAAAACTATGGCTACACCTTC.

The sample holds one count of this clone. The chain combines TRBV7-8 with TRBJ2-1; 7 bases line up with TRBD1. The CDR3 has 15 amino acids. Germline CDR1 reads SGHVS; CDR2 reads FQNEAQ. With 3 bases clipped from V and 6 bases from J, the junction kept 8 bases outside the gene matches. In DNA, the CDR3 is TGTGCCAGCAGCTTGACAGGGATCGTTGGCAATGAGCAGTTCTTC. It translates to CASSLTGIVGNEQFF.

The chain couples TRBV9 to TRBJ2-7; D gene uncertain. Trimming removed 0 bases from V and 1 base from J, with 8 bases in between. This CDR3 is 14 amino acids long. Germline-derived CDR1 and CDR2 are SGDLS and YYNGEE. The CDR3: CASSVDISSYEQYF. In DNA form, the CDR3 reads TGTGCCAGCAGCGTAGACATCTCTTCCTACGAGCAGTACTTC. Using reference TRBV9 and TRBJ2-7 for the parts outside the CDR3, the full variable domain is DSGVTQTPKHLITATGQRVTLRCSPRSGDLSVYWYQQSLDQGLQFLIQYYNGEERAKGNILERFSAQQFPDLHSELNLSSLELGDSALYFCASSVDISSYEQYFGPGTRLTVT.

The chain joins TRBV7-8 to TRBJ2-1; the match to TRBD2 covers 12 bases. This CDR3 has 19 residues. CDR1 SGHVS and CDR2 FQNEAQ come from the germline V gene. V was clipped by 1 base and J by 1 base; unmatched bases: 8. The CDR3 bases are TGTGCCAGCAGCTTAGACTCTAGCGGGGGGGCAGTGTCCTACAATGAGCAGTTCTTC. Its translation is CASSLDSSGGAVSYNEQFF.

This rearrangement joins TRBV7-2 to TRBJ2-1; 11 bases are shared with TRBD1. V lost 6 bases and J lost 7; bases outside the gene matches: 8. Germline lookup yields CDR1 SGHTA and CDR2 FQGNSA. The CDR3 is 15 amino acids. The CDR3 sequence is CASSYQGQGGNEQFF. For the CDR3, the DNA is TGTGCCAGCAGTTATCAGGGACAGGGGGGGAATGAGCAGTTCTTC.

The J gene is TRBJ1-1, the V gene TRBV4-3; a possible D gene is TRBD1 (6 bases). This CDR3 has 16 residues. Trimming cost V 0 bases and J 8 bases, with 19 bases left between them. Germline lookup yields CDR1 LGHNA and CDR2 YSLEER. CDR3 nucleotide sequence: TGCGCCAGCAGCCAAGATAGGGCGAGGGGGTGGATAGAAGCTTTCTTT. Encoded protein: CASSQDRARGWIEAFF.

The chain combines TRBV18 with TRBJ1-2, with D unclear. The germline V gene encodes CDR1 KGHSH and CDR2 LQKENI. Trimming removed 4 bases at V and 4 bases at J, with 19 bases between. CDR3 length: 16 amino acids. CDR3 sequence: CASSLRDGRTGYGYTF. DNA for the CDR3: TGTGCCAGCTCACTACGGGATGGGAGGACGGGCTATGGCTACACCTTC.

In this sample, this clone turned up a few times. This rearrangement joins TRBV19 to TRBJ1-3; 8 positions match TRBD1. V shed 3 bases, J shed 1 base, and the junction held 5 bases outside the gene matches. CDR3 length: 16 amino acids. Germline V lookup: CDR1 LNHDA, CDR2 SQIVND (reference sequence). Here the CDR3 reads CASSMERQGSGNTIYF. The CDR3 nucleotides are TGTGCCAGTAGTATGGAAAGACAGGGGTCTGGAAACACCATATATTTT.

The chain's CDR3 is CASSLQGSPNTEAFF. DNA of the CDR3: TGCGCCAGCAGCTTGCAGGGGTCCCCGAACACTGAAGCTTTCTTT. The chain employs TRBV5-1 and TRBJ1-1, with D maybe TRBD1 (6 bases). Germline CDR1 and CDR2: SGHRS and YFSETQ. The CDR3 length is 15 residues. The V end lost 1 base, the J end lost 1 base, and 11 bases lay between the germline ends.

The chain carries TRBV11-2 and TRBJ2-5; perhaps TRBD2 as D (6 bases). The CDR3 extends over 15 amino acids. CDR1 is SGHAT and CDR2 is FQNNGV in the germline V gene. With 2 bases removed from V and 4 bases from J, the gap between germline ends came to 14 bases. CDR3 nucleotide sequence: TGTGCCAGCAGCTTACCCCCCGGGGGTCGAGAGACCCAGTACTTC. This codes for CASSLPPGGRETQYF.